These 11 T cell receptor beta chains came from one sample sequenced in a study of blood T cell repertoires in COVID-19. The table came from immunoSEQ multiplex PCR; TCRdb's copy has only in-frame clones and leaves some out. Of around 250,000 clones listed, about 89% were seen once; the top ten hold roughly 0.96%. Specimen: peripheral blood. These receptors were collected from a middle-aged woman who had recovered from COVID-19.

This rearrangement joins TRBV5-5 to TRBJ2-7; weak D call: TRBD2 (6 bases). This CDR3 region has 16 residues. Trimming shortened V by 3 bases and J by 0 bases, and 16 bases separated the two germline ends. The germline gives CDR1 SGHKS, CDR2 YYEKEE (reference sequence). The DNA of the CDR3 is TGTGCCAGCAGCTGGAGGGACGCGGGCAGCTCCTACGAGCAGTACTTC. It is translated as CASSWRDAGSSYEQYF.

This clone was picked up one time. This rearrangement joins TRBV11-2 to TRBJ2-1; D call uncertain. Per germline, CDR1 SGHAT and CDR2 FQNNGV. CDR3 length: 11 residues. V lost 5 bases, J lost 5 bases, and 4 bases lay in between. In nucleotides, the CDR3 is TGTGCCAGCAGCCGGGACAATGAGCAGTTCTTC. It yields the protein CASSRDNEQFF.

This sequence joins TRBV6-1 and TRBJ1-2; 9 bases line up with TRBD1. This CDR3 comprises 15 residues. Germline CDR1 MNHNS, CDR2 SASEGT. V lost 0 bases, J lost 5 bases, and 4 bases stayed unmatched. CDR3 bases: TGTGCCAGCAGTGAAGCACAGGGGGCGCGGTATGGCTACACCTTC. It translates to CASSEAQGARYGYTF.

The V gene is TRBV29-1, the J gene TRBJ1-2, with 8 bases identical to TRBD1. V lost 0 bases and J lost 6; bases outside the gene matches: 9. The CDR3 contains 15 residues. Germline V gene sequence: CDR1 SQVTM, CDR2 ANQGSEA. CDR3 coding DNA: TGCAGCGTTGAAGATCTCAGACAGGGGCCCCATGGCTACACCTTC. Its protein product is CSVEDLRQGPHGYTF.

V usage is TRBV18 and J usage is TRBJ1-1; possible D gene TRBD1, 5 bases. V lost 5 bases, J lost 3 bases, and 13 bases lay in between. Germline V gives CDR1 KGHSH, CDR2 LQKENI. The CDR3 spans 14 residues. DNA for the CDR3: TGTGCCAGCTCAGAGGGAGGAGGGGACACTGAAGCTTTCTTT. Its protein product is CASSEGGGDTEAFF.

The genes are TRBV4-2 and TRBJ1-4, with D unresolved. This CDR3 spans 16 amino acids. Trimming left V 4 bases short and J 0 bases short, with 12 bases between. Germline-derived CDR1 and CDR2 are LGHNA and YNFKEQ. The CDR3 sequence is CASSLGRETTNEKLFF. The CDR3 DNA reads TGTGCCAGCAGCCTCGGACGGGAGACAACTAATGAAAAACTGTTTTTT.

The V call is TRBV18, the J call TRBJ2-5; 14 bases are shared with TRBD2. This CDR3 comprises 16 residues. Germline V lookup: CDR1 KGHSH, CDR2 LQKENI. With V trimmed by 0 bases and J by 5 bases, 2 bases remained unmatched. The CDR3 loop is CASSPPGLAGVETQYF. The DNA for the CDR3 is TGTGCCAGCTCACCACCGGGACTAGCGGGAGTTGAGACCCAGTACTTC. Full variable domain (rest looked up from reference TRBV18 and TRBJ2-5): NAGVMQNPRHLVRRRGQEARLRCSPMKGHSHVYWYRQLPEEGLKFMVYLQKENIIDESGMPKERFSAEFPKEGPSILRIQQVVRGDSAAYFCASSPPGLAGVETQYFGPGTRLLVL.

The CDR3 sequence: CASSGLAEQETQYF. The CDR3 DNA reads as TGCGCCAGCAGCGGACTAGCGGAGCAAGAGACCCAGTACTTC. This rearrangement joins TRBV5-1 to TRBJ2-5, with 10 bases fitting TRBD2. CDR3 length: 14 amino acids. V lost 4 bases, J lost 2 bases, and 2 bases stayed unmatched. Germline V gene lookup returns CDR1 SGHRS and CDR2 YFSETQ. The full variable domain, with the rest looked up from reference TRBV5-1 and TRBJ2-5, is KAGVTQTPRYLIKTRGQQVTLSCSPISGHRSVSWYQQTPGQGLQFLFEYFSETQRNKGNFPGRFSGRQFSNSRSEMNVSTLELGDSALYLCASSGLAEQETQYFGPGTRLLVL.

V is TRBV28 and J is TRBJ2-7; weak D call: TRBD2 (6 bases). Looked up from germline, CDR1 is MDHEN and CDR2 is SYDVKM. This CDR3 region has 14 residues. Trimming cost V 2 bases and J 3 bases, with 11 bases left between them. The CDR3 DNA is TGTGCCAGCAGTTTAGTGGGAGGACACTACGAGCAGTACTTC. Translating it yields CASSLVGGHYEQYF.

This rearrangement joins TRBV11-2 to TRBJ1-2; no reliable D call. Germline V gene data show CDR1 as SGHAT and CDR2 as FQNNGV. The CDR3 runs 15 residues. Trimming took 5 bases from V and 1 from J, leaving 14 bases between them. DNA of the CDR3: TGTGCCAGCAGCCCTAGACGGCACGATAACTATGGCTACACCTTC. Residues: CASSPRRHDNYGYTF.

The chain employs TRBV27 and TRBJ2-1, with 14 bases matching TRBD2. J gave up 0 bases and V 6 bases, and 4 bases lay outside the gene matches. The CDR3 extends over 17 amino acids. Germline lookup yields CDR1 MNHEY and CDR2 SMNVEV (reference sequence). DNA for the CDR3: TGTGCCAGCAGACTTGGGACTAGCGGGAGCTCCTACAATGAGCAGTTCTTC. Translation gives CASRLGTSGSSYNEQFF.